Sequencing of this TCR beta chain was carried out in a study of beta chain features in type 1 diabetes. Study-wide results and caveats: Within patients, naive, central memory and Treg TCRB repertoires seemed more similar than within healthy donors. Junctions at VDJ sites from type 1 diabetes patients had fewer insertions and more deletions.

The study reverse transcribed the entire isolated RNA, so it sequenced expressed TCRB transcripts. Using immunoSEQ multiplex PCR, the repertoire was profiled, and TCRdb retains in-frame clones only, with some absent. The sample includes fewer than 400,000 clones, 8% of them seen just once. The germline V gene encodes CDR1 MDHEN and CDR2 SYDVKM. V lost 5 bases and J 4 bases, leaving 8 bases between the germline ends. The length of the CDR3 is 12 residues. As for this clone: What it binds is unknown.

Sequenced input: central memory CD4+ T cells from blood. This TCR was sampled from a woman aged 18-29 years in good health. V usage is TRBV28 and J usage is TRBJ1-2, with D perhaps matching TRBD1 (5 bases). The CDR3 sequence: CASSPQGYGYTF. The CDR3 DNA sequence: TGTGCCAGCAGTCCGCAGGGCTATGGCTACACCTTC.